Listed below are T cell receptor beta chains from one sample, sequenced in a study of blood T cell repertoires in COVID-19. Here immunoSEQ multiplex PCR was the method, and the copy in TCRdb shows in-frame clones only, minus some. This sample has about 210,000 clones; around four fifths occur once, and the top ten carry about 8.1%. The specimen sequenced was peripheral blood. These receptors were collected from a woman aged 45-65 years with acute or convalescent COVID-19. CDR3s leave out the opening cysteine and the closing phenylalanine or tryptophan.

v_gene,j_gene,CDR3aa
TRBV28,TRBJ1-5,ASSYNRAGNQPQH
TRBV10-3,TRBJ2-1,AIRGMEGEQF
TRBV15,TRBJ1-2,ATSRDRAYGYT
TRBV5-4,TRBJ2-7,ASSFGISGRGHEQY
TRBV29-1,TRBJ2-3,SVEEWTSGRNPDTQY
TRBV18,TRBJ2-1,ASSPRTSGRGSYNEQF
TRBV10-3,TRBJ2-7,AISGGGQGRVSYEQY
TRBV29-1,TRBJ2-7,SVGSPSGSSYEQY
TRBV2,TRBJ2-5,ASLGLGIQETQY
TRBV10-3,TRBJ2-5,AIGGGETQY
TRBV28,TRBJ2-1,ASTPLRRGTGNHEQF
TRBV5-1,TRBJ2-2,ASSIIAGVETGELF
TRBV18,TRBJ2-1,ASSPRLAGGGIGNEQF
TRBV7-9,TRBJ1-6,ASTPTGSQDSPLH
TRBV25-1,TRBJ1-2,ASSPGTGIISKPYT
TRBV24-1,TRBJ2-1,ATRGRGAYNEQF
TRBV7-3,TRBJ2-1,ASSPGGAGGSSYNEQF
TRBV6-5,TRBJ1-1,ASSYAGGTTGAF